This T cell receptor (beta chain) appears in the sequencing data of a study of cytomegalovirus exposure and HLA in healthy donors (dated by TCRdb to 2016 to 2017). A note on the overall study: According to an earlier analysis of a few hundred of the donors, about 190 million T cells yielded over 100 million unique TCR beta sequences and 276 Gb of sequence data. Among around 400 genotyped donors of the cohort, an average of about 240,000 unique TCR beta nucleotide sequences was sequenced per donor, of which about 18% were non-productive. Rather than drawing on any new phenotypic data, the later analysis identified candidate immune exposures from TCR beta sequences and the way those sequences occurred across donors. The number of donors typed differed by locus, with about 629-630 for A, B, C, DRB1 and DQB1, around 500 for DQA1, 606 for DPA1, and approximately 470 for DPB1. The study aimed to test whether signatures of past pathogen exposure could be identified by cataloging public T cell receptors. Roughly 300 gigabases of sequencing data and approximately 92 million unique TCR sequences made up an early release that covered several hundred HLA-typed donors. Because of strong linkage in the cohort, four to six DR-DQ haplotypes were treated as single units for association and clustering. In a later analysis, previously published TCR beta repertoires from about 640 donors were re-analyzed and high-resolution HLA genotyping was added so that TCR occurrence patterns could be studied. Both class I and class II loci were covered by HLA typing, at four-digit resolution. Besides the first cohort of 550 to 750 subjects, a separate validation cohort made up of over 100 different subjects was used. Donor age, sex, ethnicity and CMV serostatus were compiled alongside the repertoire data. To predict cytomegalovirus infection status, the study combined high-throughput TCR immunosequencing, statistical association of individual TCRs with disease status, and machine learning. The study profiled the T cell repertoires of around 700 subjects by immunosequencing and related them to cytomegalovirus serostatus. An earlier analysis of several hundred of the donors applied high-throughput TCR beta sequencing to assess whether each TCR beta V gene segment acted as functional or pseudogenic. A later genetic analysis took genome-wide SNP genotypes for about three fifths of the 666 donors and used that subset as a discovery cohort. Of the roughly 400 genotyped donors, about 80% fell in the genetic ancestry cluster associated with self-reported Caucasian donors. Every repertoire in the discovery cohort had been generated on one and the same sequencing platform. Overall study results and their limits: Correlated functional status among segregating V segments might be attributable to linkage disequilibrium, but an unknown experimental factor could not be ruled out. In a later genetic analysis, a missense DCLRE1C variant was associated with V-gene and J-gene trimming of TCR beta chains, and the association was replicated in an independent cohort. Immune exposure information for the cohort was limited to CMV serostatus. In vitro tests confirmed that a few of the cytomegalovirus-associated TCR beta chains recognize cytomegalovirus antigens. According to a later analysis, parvovirus B19, influenza, CMV and Epstein-Barr virus appeared linked to several top co-occurrence clusters. When HLA alleles, especially DR and DQ, strongly co-occurred, attributing TCR associations to individual alleles was difficult. Because counts were too low, about 15 rarely observed V segments, including chromosome 9 orphons, were left out of the earlier analysis of a few hundred of the donors. Across donors, most TCR sequences were observed very rarely, whereas some public TCRs were present in many individuals. Some IMGT-functional V segments, including TRBV6-2 and TRBV6-3, could not be told apart with the 87-base-pair reads, so those segments were excluded. Sequencing depth was assumed to be roughly uniform across donors in the presence/absence analyses, though that assumption may not hold. The cohort was sequenced for TCR beta chains only, and without alpha or paired-chain data the features that could be detected were limited. The sequencing pipeline was judged likely to have produced a cluster of highly shared sequence variants as a technical artifact. Most CMV-associated TCR beta chains appeared to be HLA-restricted in a later analysis, and the HLA associations seemed to be driven largely by CMV exposure. A further reported finding was that TCR beta sequences accurately predicted the HLA-A and HLA-B alleles for most subjects in the first cohort. It was suggested by the authors that the approach could potentially be generalized to other disease states and immunological phenotypes. In a later analysis, the rate of TCR association differed among HLA loci, with DRB1 alleles having the most associated TCRs and HLA-C alleles having the fewest. An earlier analysis of 587 of the donors showed that most TCR beta V segments appeared in productive rearrangements either about 90% or about 30% of the time, which broadly matched IMGT annotations. In a later genetic analysis, fewer N-insertions in productive TCRs were reported among donors in an Asian-associated ancestry cluster than the approximately 710-donor mean. Because HLA typing was missing for some donors at each locus, association tests included only the typed subset. Cytomegalovirus status was reported to be diagnosed by the classifier with high specificity and sensitivity in both the original and validation cohorts. Specific HLA alleles were associated with roughly 16,000 TCR beta sequences at a false discovery rate of 0.05 in a later analysis. The study listed over 150 TCR beta chains as associated with cytomegalovirus. Compared with equally common non-associated chains, HLA-associated TCR beta chains in a later analysis were more clonally expanded and had lower generation probabilities.

To note about this clone: It has no known antigen specificity. Base qualities are missing; no much larger clone stands one base away.

The library was made by the immunoSEQ multiplex PCR assay. For the multiplex PCR, a mixture combining 60 forward primers for TCR Vbeta segments and 13 reverse primers for TCR Jbeta segments was used. Amplification of the CDR3 region of rearranged TCR beta genes was performed with a multiplex PCR assay on genomic DNA. Amplified TCR beta libraries were sequenced as 87-base-pair reads on the Illumina HiSeq System. The authors' analysis ran thus. Across the 600 to 700 repertoires, a later analysis counted some 80 million unique TCR beta chains, approximately 12 million of which were shared by at least two donors. A nearest-neighbor algorithm error-corrected the raw reads and collapsed the reads into unique sequences, merging closely related sequences to remove PCR and sequencing errors. Alignment of CDR3 sequences to IMGT reference sequences was used to assign V, D and J gene segments. For a sequence to be retained, a match of at least six nucleotides was required to both a V gene segment and a J gene segment. A rearrangement was called productive if the CDR3 had no stop codons and remained in frame with V and J, and every other rearrangement was called non-productive. Following IMGT convention, CDR3 was defined as the stretch from the second conserved V-encoded cysteine up to the conserved J-encoded phenylalanine. In an earlier analysis of more than 550 of the donors, sequences lacking an unambiguous match to a single V gene segment were excluded. An earlier analysis of almost 600 of the donors classified V segments as functional when productive rearrangements were above 56.7% and as segregating when the standard deviation between donors was above 5%. To diagnose cytomegalovirus status from the catalog of TCR beta chain sequences, a statistical classification framework was built. V and J gene assignment, in a later analysis, came from comparing TCR nucleotide sequences with IMGT/GENE-DB human TR gene sequences. The TCRdist pipeline was used in a later analysis to assign CDR3 sequences and most-parsimonious VDJ recombination scenarios. In a later analysis, each TCR beta chain was defined by its CDR3 amino acid sequence together with its V-gene family, and reads lacking a unique V-gene family were excluded. In a later analysis, 500 to 650 highly shared, low-generation-probability nucleotide sequences were removed to address suspected cross-contamination and a sequencing artifact. A later analysis calculated a clonal expansion index for each public chain from normalized within-repertoire ranks of inferred template counts. Generation probabilities in a later analysis came from a VDJ recombination model fitted to out-of-frame rearrangements, and those results were checked against IGoR. In a later analysis, hypergeometric tests were used to score TCR-TCR, TCR-HLA and TCR-CMV co-occurrence, with a repertoire-size bias correction applied to TCR pairs. To estimate false discovery rates, a later analysis permuted the HLA or CMV assignments 20 times. In a later analysis, co-occurring TCRs were grouped using DBSCAN, and TCRdist sequence similarity was added for clustering within HLA-allele-positive subsets. Repertoires with fewer than 30,000 or more than 120,000 public chains were left out of co-occurrence clustering, as were about 5 repertoires with anomalous nucleotide sharing. TCRdb took over this immuneACCESS table, retaining in-frame rearrangements with V and J assigned. Such tables are incomplete; in checked studies, under half of the missing clones stem from an unresolved V gene, and the remainder is unexplained. Clone size and V and J calls were adopted from that table, with D and trimming inferred from the DNA. Here the sample has about 160,000 clones; just under 80% occur a single time. Together, the top ten hold approximately 1.3% of the sample.

In total, 666 healthy bone marrow donors made up the cohort. All cohort members were sampled while nominally healthy, although unrecorded immune exposures were likely present. The donor tested CMV seronegative, placing the donor among the 350 or so seronegative members of the cohort. A peripheral blood sample was provided by each donor, and peripheral blood mononuclear cells were used for TCR beta sequencing. Genomic DNA extraction from the blood cell samples was performed with the Qiagen DNeasy Blood Extraction Kit. V and J are trimmed by 4 bases and 2 bases, and the gene matches miss 4 bases of the junction. CDR3 length: 17 amino acids, cysteine to phenylalanine. The only DNA kept is the CDR3, 51 bases in frame from the first base. The CDR1 and CDR2 encoded by the germline V gene are SGHRS and YFSETQ.

This TCR was sampled from a young man in good health and CMV-seronegative. The chain is made from TRBV5-1 and TRBJ2-3, and 16 bases in between align with TRBD2. Specimen: PBMCs. The DNA is TGCGCCAGCAGCGGGGGACTAGCGGGGGGGATCACAGATACGCAGTATTTT. It translates to CASSGGLAGGITDTQYF.